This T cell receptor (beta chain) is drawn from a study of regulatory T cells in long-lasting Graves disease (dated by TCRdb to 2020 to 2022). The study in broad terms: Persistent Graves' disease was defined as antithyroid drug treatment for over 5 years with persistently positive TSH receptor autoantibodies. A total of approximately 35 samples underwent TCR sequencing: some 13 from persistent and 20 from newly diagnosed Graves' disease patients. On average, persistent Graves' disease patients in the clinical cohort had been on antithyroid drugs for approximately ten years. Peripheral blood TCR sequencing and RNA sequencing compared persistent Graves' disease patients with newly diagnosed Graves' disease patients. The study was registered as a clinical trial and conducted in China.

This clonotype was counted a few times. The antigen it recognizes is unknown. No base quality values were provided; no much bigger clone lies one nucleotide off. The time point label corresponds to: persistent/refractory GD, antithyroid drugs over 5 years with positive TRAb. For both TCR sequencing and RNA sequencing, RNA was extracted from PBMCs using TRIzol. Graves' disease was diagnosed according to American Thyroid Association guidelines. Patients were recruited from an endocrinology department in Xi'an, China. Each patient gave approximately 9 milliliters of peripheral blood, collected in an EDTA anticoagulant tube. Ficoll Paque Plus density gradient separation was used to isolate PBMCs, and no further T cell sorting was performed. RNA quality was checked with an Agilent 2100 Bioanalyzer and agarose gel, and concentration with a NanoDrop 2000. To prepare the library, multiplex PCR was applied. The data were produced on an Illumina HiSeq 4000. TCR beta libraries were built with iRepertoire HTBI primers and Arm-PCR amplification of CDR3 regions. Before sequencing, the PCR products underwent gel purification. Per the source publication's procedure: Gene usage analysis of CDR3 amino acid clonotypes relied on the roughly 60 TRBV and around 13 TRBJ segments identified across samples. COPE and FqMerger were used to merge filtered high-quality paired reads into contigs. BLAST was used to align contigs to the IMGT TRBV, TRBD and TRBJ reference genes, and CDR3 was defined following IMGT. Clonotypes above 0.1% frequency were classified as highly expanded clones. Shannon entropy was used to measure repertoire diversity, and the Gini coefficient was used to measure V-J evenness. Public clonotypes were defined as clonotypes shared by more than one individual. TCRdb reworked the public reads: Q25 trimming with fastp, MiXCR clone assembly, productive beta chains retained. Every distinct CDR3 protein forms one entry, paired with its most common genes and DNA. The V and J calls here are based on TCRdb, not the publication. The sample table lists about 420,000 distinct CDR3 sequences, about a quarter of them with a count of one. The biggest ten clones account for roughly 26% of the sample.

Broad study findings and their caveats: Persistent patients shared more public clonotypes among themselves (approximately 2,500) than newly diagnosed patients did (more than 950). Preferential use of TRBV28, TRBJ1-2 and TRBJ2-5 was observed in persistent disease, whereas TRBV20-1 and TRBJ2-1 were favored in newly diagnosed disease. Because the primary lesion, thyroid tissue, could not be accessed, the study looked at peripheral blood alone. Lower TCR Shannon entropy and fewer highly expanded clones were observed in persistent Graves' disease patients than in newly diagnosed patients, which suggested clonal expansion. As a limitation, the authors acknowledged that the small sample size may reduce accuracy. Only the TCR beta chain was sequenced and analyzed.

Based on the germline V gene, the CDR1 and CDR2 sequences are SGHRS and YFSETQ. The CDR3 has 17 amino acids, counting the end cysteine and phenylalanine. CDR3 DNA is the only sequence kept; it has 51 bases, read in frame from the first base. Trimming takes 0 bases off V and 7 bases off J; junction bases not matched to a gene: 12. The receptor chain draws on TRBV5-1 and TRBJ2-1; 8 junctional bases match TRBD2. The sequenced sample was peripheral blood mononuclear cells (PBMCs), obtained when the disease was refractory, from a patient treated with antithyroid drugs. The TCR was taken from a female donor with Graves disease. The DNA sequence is TGCGCCAGCAGCTTGGATTCATTTAGCGGGAAGGGAAATGAGCAGTTCTTC. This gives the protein CASSLDSFSGKGNEQFF. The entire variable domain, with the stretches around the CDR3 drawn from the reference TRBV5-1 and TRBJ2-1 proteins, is KAGVTQTPRYLIKTRGQQVTLSCSPISGHRSVSWYQQTPGQGLQFLFEYFSETQRNKGNFPGRFSGRQFSNSRSEMNVSTLELGDSALYLCASSLDSFSGKGNEQFFGPGTRLTVL.